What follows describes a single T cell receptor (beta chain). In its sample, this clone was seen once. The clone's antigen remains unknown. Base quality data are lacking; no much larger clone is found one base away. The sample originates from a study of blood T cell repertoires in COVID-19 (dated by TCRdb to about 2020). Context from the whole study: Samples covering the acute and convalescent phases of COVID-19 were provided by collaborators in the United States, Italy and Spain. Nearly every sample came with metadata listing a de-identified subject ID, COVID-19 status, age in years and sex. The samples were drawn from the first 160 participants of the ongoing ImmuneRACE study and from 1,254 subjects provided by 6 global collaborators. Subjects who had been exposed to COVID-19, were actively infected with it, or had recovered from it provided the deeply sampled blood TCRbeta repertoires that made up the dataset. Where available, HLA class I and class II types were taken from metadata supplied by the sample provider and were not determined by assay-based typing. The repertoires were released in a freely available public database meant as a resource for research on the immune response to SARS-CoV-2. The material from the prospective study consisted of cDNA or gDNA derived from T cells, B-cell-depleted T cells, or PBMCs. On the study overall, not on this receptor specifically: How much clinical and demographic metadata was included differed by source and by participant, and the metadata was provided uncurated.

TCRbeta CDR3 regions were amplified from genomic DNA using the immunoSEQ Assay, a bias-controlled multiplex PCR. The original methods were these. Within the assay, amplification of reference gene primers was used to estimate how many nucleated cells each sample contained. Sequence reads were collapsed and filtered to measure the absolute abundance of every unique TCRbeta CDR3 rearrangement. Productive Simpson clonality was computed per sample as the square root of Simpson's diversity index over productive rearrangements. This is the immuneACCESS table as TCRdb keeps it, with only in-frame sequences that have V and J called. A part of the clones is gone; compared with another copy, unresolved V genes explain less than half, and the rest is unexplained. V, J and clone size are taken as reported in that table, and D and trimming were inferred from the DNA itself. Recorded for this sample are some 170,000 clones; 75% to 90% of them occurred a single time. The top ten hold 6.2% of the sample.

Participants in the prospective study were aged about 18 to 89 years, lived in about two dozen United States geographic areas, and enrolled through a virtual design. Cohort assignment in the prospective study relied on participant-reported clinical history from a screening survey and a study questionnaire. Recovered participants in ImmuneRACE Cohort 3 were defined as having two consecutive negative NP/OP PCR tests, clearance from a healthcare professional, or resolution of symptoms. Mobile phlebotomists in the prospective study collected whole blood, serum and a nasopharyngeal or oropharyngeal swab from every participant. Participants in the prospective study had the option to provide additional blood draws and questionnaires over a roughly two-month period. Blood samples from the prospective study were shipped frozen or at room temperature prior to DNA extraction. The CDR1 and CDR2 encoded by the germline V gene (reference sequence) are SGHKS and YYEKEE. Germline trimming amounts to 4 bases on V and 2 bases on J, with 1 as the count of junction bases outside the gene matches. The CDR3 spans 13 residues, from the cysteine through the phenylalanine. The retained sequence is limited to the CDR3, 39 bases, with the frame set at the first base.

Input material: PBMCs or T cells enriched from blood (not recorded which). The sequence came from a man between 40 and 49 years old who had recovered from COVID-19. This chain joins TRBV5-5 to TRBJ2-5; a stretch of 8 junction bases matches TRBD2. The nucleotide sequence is TGTGCCAGCAGCCGCGGGGGGCAAGAGACCCAGTACTTC. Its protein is CASSRGGQETQYF.